Reported below is one T cell receptor beta chain. The data stem from a study of T cell repertoires in aging, cancer and after chemotherapy. For the study at large: Donor ages fell into six groups from 30 or younger up to 70 or older. Paired samples before and after chemotherapy came from glioblastoma patients receiving temozolomide-based therapy.

Amplification of TCR beta used genomic DNA extracted from peripheral blood. The germline V gene has CDR1 ENHRY and CDR2 SYGVKD. V gave up 3 bases and J gave up 0 bases, with 10 bases separating them. This CDR3 is built from 15 residues. TRB rearrangements spanning V, D and J were amplified using mixed TRB-A/B primers. TCRdb redid the calling of the multiplex PCR reads with MiXCR, one entry per CDR3 protein. The sample yields some 20,000 distinct CDR3 sequences, roughly 37% seen once. The chain has TRBV10-3 and TRBJ2-3; D call uncertain. This clonotype originated in a human donor with a solid tumor. Sequenced input: blood. CDR3 nucleotide sequence: TGTGCCATCAGTGATATCCCCGGGAGCACAGATACGCAGTATTTT. Its translation: CAISDIPGSTDTQYF.